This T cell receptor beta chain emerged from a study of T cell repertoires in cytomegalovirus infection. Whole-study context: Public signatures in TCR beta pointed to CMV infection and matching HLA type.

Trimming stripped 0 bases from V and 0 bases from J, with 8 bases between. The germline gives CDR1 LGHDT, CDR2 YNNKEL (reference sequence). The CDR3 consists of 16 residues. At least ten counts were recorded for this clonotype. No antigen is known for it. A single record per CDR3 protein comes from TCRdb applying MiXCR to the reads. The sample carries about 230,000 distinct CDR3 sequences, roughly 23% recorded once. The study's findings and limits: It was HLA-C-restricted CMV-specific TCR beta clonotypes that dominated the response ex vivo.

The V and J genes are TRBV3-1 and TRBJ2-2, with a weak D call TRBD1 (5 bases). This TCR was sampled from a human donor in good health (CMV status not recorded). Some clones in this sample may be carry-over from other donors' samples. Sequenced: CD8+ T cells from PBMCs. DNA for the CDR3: TGTGCCAGCAGCCAAGAGGACATTGCGAACACCGGGGAGCTGTTTTTT. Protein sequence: CASSQEDIANTGELFF.